This paragraph reports one T cell receptor (beta chain). Its antigen is unidentified. This CDR3 is built from 13 residues. V was trimmed by 6 bases and J by 1 base, leaving 9 bases between them. The record originates from a study of post-analysis software for immune sequencing data. General observations from the study: Five or six TRBV segments, TRBV5-6, TRBV5-1 and TRBV20-1 among them, were found more frequent in patients than controls. Samples sharing a preparation batch grouped tightly together when assessed by F measure. Diversity measured as normalized Chao1 was significantly lower in multiple sclerosis patients than in controls.

Sequencing libraries made from TCR beta cDNA carried unique molecular identifiers. The authors obtained approximately 460,000 cDNA molecules from approximately 1 to 10 million T cells. TCRdb processed the PCR reads anew with MiXCR; each CDR3 protein has one entry. The profile covers hundreds of thousands of distinct CDR3 sequences, with approximately 57% appearing a single time and approximately 4.3% taken by the ten largest. J is TRBJ1-2 and V is TRBV12-3 or TRBV12-4; D is possibly TRBD1 (6 bases). Material for sequencing was blood. This receptor was identified in a girl aged 5-17 years with multiple sclerosis. CDR3 nucleotide sequence: TGTGCCAGCAGGAAGGACAGTAACTATGGCTACACCTTC. Amino acids: CASRKDSNYGYTF.